This TCR gamma chain stems from a study of gamma-delta chains in newborns, infants, children. The CDR3 is 14 residues long. CDR1 VENAVY and CDR2 YDSYNSRV come from the germline V gene. The V gene end was trimmed by 7 bases and the J gene end by 0 bases; junction bases not matched to a gene: 5. TCRdb fed the reads into CATT to redo clone calling. The sample records around 2,500 gamma-chain clones, roughly 26% being singletons. The V call is TRGV8, the J call TRGJP2. This sequence was found in a child who was a newborn, infant or young child, either healthy, febrile or measles-vaccinated (not recorded which). The sequencing sample was made of blood. CDR3 protein: CATCQYSSDWIKTF. The CDR3 bases are TGTGCCACCTGTCAATATAGTAGTGATTGGATCAAGACGTTT.